The 18 T cell receptor beta chains below come from one sample, sequenced in a study of cytomegalovirus exposure and HLA in healthy donors. Researchers ran the PCR with 60 Vbeta and 13 Jbeta primers. Here immunoSEQ multiplex PCR was the method, and the copy in TCRdb shows in-frame clones only, minus some. The top ten hold 5.5% to 7% of the sample, which has approximately 140,000 clones, 66% seen once. The sample comprised PBMCs. The source of these receptors is a woman aged 55-69 years in good health and CMV-seronegative.

The rearrangement links TRBV7-2 to TRBJ2-5; 7 nucleotides align to TRBD2. CDR1 and CDR2 from the germline V gene are SGHTA and FQGNSA. V dropped 1 base and J dropped 1; count of bases not matched to a gene: 9. The CDR3 is 17 residues long. CDR3: CASSLGWLAGAQETQYF. CDR3 bases: TGTGCCAGCAGCTTAGGGTGGTTAGCGGGCGCCCAAGAGACCCAGTACTTC.

The V and J genes are TRBV15 and TRBJ1-5; 7 bases match TRBD1. From germline, CDR1 is LNHNV and CDR2 YYDKDF (reference sequence). Trimming cost V 5 bases and J 4 bases; bases outside gene matches: 5. The CDR3 has 14 residues. In nucleotides, the CDR3 is TGTGCCACCAGCCCGAGGGGGCCAAATCAGCCCCAGCATTTT. As protein: CATSPRGPNQPQHF.

The rearrangement links TRBV10-3 to TRBJ2-1, with D maybe TRBD1 (5 bases). The germline CDR1 and CDR2 sequences are ENHRY and SYGVKD. Trimming stripped 6 bases from V and 10 bases from J, with 13 bases between. The CDR3 extends over 12 amino acids. CDR3 region: CAIRKDSSEQFF. The CDR3 nucleotides are TGTGCCATCAGAAAAGACAGTTCAGAGCAGTTCTTC.

The chain links TRBV15 to TRBJ2-3, with 7 bases that match TRBD2. The CDR3 spans 13 residues. Germline trimming cut 5 bases from V and 3 bases from J; bases unmatched to any gene: 2. Per the germline V gene, CDR1 is LNHNV and CDR2 is YYDKDF (reference sequence). The CDR3 loop reads CATSRGGTDTQYF. For the CDR3, the DNA is TGTGCCACCAGCCGCGGGGGAACAGATACGCAGTATTTT.

The V and J genes are TRBV27 and TRBJ2-2; D unresolved. Germline CDR1 is MNHEY and CDR2 is SMNVEV (reference sequence). The germline V and J ends were trimmed by 4 bases and 4 bases, with 16 bases remaining between them. The CDR3 consists of 16 residues. This chain's CDR3 is CASSSPSQRGTGELFF. In nucleotides, the CDR3 is TGTGCCAGCAGTTCCCCCAGCCAGAGAGGCACCGGGGAGCTGTTTTTT.

This clone was seen a handful of times. The CDR3 sequence is CASSFGGTQYF. The CDR3 DNA sequence: TGTGCCAGCAGTTTCGGGGGTACGCAGTATTTT. J is TRBJ2-3 and V is TRBV28; tentative D call: TRBD2 (6 bases). Trimming shortened V by 3 bases and J by 8 bases, and 6 bases separated the two germline ends. The CDR3 covers 11 residues. The germline V gene encodes CDR1 MDHEN and CDR2 SYDVKM.

This rearrangement joins TRBV20-1 to TRBJ2-7; 8 bases are shared with TRBD2. In germline, CDR1 is DFQATT, CDR2 SNEGSKA (reference sequence). The CDR3 covers 11 residues. V shed 2 bases, J shed 10 bases, and the junction held 4 bases outside the gene matches. CDR3 nucleotides: TGCAGTGCTAGAACGGGGACTAGTCAGTACTTC. Its protein is CSARTGTSQYF.

This chain uses TRBV9 with TRBJ1-4, with 12 bases fitting TRBD1. This CDR3 region has 16 residues. The germline V gene has CDR1 SGDLS and CDR2 YYNGEE. The J segment lost 8 bases and the V segment lost 4 bases, leaving 9 bases of the junction unmatched. CDR3 in DNA: TGTGCCAGCAGCCCTACCCCGGGACAGGGGGCGGAAAAACTGTTTTTT. Its translation: CASSPTPGQGAEKLFF.

Worth noting for this clone: The conserved closing phenylalanine or tryptophan is absent in this CDR3, likely reflecting a read error. The limits of the CDR3 on the DNA are not certain, so only TCRdb's listed CDR3 is given. V gene TRBV28 combines with J gene TRBJ2-3; the table's TRBD2 call for D was not verified on the DNA. The CDR3 contains 15 residues when both ends are counted. Germline V lookup: CDR1 MDHEN, CDR2 SYDVKM. The CDR3 loop is CASSPLLRISGRPSL.

The count of this clone is one. This sequence joins TRBV28 and TRBJ1-2; D not resolved. The CDR3 has 13 residues. Germline V gene sequence: CDR1 MDHEN, CDR2 SYDVKM. V was pared by 5 bases and J by 7 bases, with 14 bases between. Written as DNA, the CDR3 is TGTGCCAGCAGTCCCCCCGTAGATCGTGGCTACACCTTC. It specifies CASSPPVDRGYTF.

This clone came up once. This chain joins TRBV28 and TRBJ1-4, with D maybe TRBD1 (6 bases). The V and J ends lost 6 bases and 4 bases respectively, with 15 bases between them. The V gene's germline CDR1 is MDHEN and CDR2 SYDVKM. This CDR3 has 15 amino acids. Here the CDR3 reads CASSSTGTGNEKLFF. In DNA, the CDR3 is TGTGCCAGCAGCTCCACAGGGACCGGTAATGAAAAACTGTTTTTT.

This chain joins TRBV4-1 and TRBJ2-1; TRBD2 matches at 12 bases. The junction had 11 bases not matched to a gene; V was cut back by 3 bases and J by 11 bases. Germline V gene data show CDR1 as MGHRA and CDR2 as YSYEKL. This CDR3 is built from 16 residues. This CDR3 reads CASSHNLAGGLKKQFF. The CDR3 DNA sequence: TGCGCCAGCAGCCACAACCTAGCGGGAGGGCTTAAGAAGCAGTTCTTC.

This sequence joins TRBV6-6 and TRBJ1-2; no clear D gene. The CDR3 spans 15 residues. Germline V gene lookup returns CDR1 MNHNY and CDR2 SVGAGI (reference sequence). V dropped 0 bases and J dropped 0 bases, with 8 bases sitting between them. In DNA, the CDR3 is TGTGCCAGCAGTTACTCGATGGGAGCTAACTATGGCTACACCTTC. Protein product: CASSYSMGANYGYTF.

The chain recombines TRBV28 with TRBJ1-4, with D possibly matching TRBD1 (5 bases). Trimming took 3 bases from V and 8 from J, leaving 13 bases between them. Germline values: CDR1 MDHEN, CDR2 SYDVKM. This CDR3 is 14 amino acids long. CDR3 sequence (DNA): TGTGCCAGCAGTTTTCGGGGGGGTCCGGAAAAACTGTTTTTT. It specifies CASSFRGGPEKLFF.

The chain employs TRBV5-4 and TRBJ2-3; 14 bases map to TRBD2. With 4 bases clipped from V and 0 bases from J, the junction kept 7 bases outside the gene matches. In germline, CDR1 is SGHNT, CDR2 YYREEE (reference sequence). There are 18 residues in the CDR3. The CDR3 sequence: CASSGGLAGDTSTDTQYF. The CDR3 DNA reads TGTGCCAGCAGCGGGGGACTAGCGGGGGACACTAGCACAGATACGCAGTATTTT.

Here the CDR3 DNA reads TGTGCCAGCAGCATAACCGACAGGGCCTATGGCTACACCTTC. This encodes CASSITDRAYGYTF. The chain carries TRBV7-8 and TRBJ1-2; the match to TRBD1 covers 7 bases. V lost 5 bases, J lost 4 bases, and 7 bases stayed unmatched. The CDR3 contains 14 residues. Germline-derived CDR1 and CDR2 are SGHVS and FQNEAQ.

The chain carries TRBV5-1 and TRBJ2-5; 7 bases fit TRBD1. Trimming cost V 0 bases and J 5 bases; bases outside gene matches: 4. This CDR3 has 14 amino acids. In germline, CDR1 is SGHRS, CDR2 YFSETQ. The DNA of the CDR3 is TGCGCCAGCAGCTTGGTAGGGGGCAGGGAGACCCAGTACTTC. Its translation: CASSLVGGRETQYF.

The rearrangement uses TRBV7-9 and TRBJ2-1; 12 bases align to TRBD2. Looked up from germline, CDR1 is SEHNR and CDR2 is FQNEAQ (reference sequence). Trimming at V came to 5 bases and at J to 4 bases, leaving 6 bases not matched to a gene. The CDR3 extends over 16 amino acids. The CDR3 reads CASSGNGLAGYNEQFF. The CDR3 DNA follows: TGTGCCAGCAGCGGAAACGGACTAGCGGGGTACAATGAGCAGTTCTTC.